This T cell receptor beta chain was recovered during a study of regulatory T cells in long-lasting Graves disease. Building the TCR beta libraries relied on iRepertoire HTBI primers, and CDR3 regions underwent Arm-PCR. TCRdb re-called the multiplex PCR reads through MiXCR, storing one row per CDR3 protein. The sample holds around 480,000 distinct CDR3 sequences, under 20% seen once. This clonotype was counted only a few times. Specified time point: newly diagnosed GD, antithyroid drugs for less than 3 months. Isolated PBMC RNA provided the starting material for the TCR library. The germline CDR1 and CDR2 sequences are KGHDR and SFDVKD. This CDR3 spans 15 amino acids. The V and J ends lost 4 bases and 6 bases, in that order; junction bases with no gene match: 7. The same specimen was also included in a second study, on T cells in Graves' hyperthyroidism and ophthalmopathy.

This sample comprised peripheral blood mononuclear cells (PBMCs), obtained at new diagnosis, from a patient treated with antithyroid drugs. This sequence was found in a man aged 35 to 55 with Graves disease. The chain has TRBV24-1 and TRBJ1-5; 8 bases map to TRBD1. The CDR3 loop is CATSDPIQGGQPQHF. CDR3 in DNA: TGTGCCACCAGTGACCCGATACAGGGGGGTCAGCCCCAGCATTTT.